This T cell receptor beta chain was sequenced in a study of T cell repertoires in cytomegalovirus infection. Looking at the study overall: Public TCR beta signatures provided an indication of both CMV infection and a matching HLA type.

Germline CDR1 and CDR2: SGHAT and FQNNGV. V was trimmed by 0 bases and J by 3 bases, leaving 15 bases between them. The CDR3 sequence is 16 residues long. This clonotype came up many times. As yet, its antigen is unknown. Study-wide results and caveats: In two of eight donors, the top clonotype was HLA-C-restricted CMV-specific.

MiXCR, applied by TCRdb to the reads, yields one record per CDR3 protein. Of approximately 500,000 distinct CDR3 sequences listed, approximately 17% were seen once; the top ten hold 24%. Sequenced sample: CD8+ T cells from PBMCs. The sequence came from a human donor in good health (CMV status not recorded). Some clones in this sample may be carry-over from other donors' samples. V is TRBV11-2 and J is TRBJ2-7, with D unresolved. CDR3: CASSLDLGRNFYEQYF. The CDR3 DNA follows: TGTGCCAGCAGCTTAGATCTCGGCAGGAACTTCTACGAGCAGTACTTC. Full variable domain (rest looked up from reference TRBV11-2 and TRBJ2-7): EAGVAQSPRYKIIEKRQSVAFWCNPISGHATLYWYQQILGQGPKLLIQFQNNGVVDDSQLPKDRFSAERLKGVDSTLKIQPAKLEDSAVYLCASSLDLGRNFYEQYFGPGTRLTVT.